This TCR beta chain was recorded in a study of cytomegalovirus exposure and HLA in healthy donors. The PCR employed 60 Vbeta primers together with 13 Jbeta primers. Data came from immunoSEQ multiplex PCR; TCRdb stores just in-frame clones and leaves some out. The sample has 150,000 to 200,000 clones; 79% are singletons. Remarks on this clone: What it recognizes is unknown.

General study findings and limits: Beyond CMV serostatus, there was no information to go on about immune exposure.

The CDR3 is 14 residues long. Per germline, CDR1 MNHEY and CDR2 SVGAGI. V was shortened by 6 bases and J by 6 bases, with 15 bases between the two germline ends. The sequencing input was PBMCs. This sequence originates from a woman between 50 and 59 years old in good health and CMV-seronegative. The rearrangement uses TRBV6-5 and TRBJ2-1; D possibly corresponds to TRBD1 (6 bases). Here the CDR3 reads CASSIQGFPNEQFF. CDR3 bases: TGTGCCAGCAGCATACAGGGTTTTCCCAATGAGCAGTTCTTC.